By share, the clone carrying this TCR beta chain ranks as large (0.1 to 1%). Its matching antigen is unknown. Each library started from roughly 15 ng of total RNA using the QIAseq Immune Repertoire TCR panel. Each CDR3 protein is one row after TCRdb ran MiXCR on the reads. The sample lists some 600 distinct CDR3 sequences, roughly 9.6% occurring once. Live CD3+CD8+TCRalphabeta+ cells were sorted into four subsets by PD-1 and/or TIGIT. The data derive from a study of circulating CD8 cells and anti-PD-1 response in melanoma. Whole-study context: Anti-PD-1 was first-line therapy for about 55% of the 13 patients.

V was cut by 6 bases and J by 14 bases, with 17 bases left in between. The CDR3 is 12 amino acids. Study-level findings and limits: Generally, no replicate experiments were performed. DNEG was most diverse; TIGIT repertoires were least diverse.

The specimen comprised CD8+ T cells from PBMCs, sampled at baseline or after one month of anti-PD-1 therapy (not recorded which). This TCR was sampled from a human donor with melanoma. The chain links TRBV12-3 or TRBV12-4 to TRBJ2-1, with D perhaps being TRBD1 or TRBD2 (5 bases each). This chain's CDR3 is CASRSGALAKFF. In nucleotides, the CDR3 is TGTGCCAGCAGGTCCGGGGCCCTGGCGAAGTTCTTC.